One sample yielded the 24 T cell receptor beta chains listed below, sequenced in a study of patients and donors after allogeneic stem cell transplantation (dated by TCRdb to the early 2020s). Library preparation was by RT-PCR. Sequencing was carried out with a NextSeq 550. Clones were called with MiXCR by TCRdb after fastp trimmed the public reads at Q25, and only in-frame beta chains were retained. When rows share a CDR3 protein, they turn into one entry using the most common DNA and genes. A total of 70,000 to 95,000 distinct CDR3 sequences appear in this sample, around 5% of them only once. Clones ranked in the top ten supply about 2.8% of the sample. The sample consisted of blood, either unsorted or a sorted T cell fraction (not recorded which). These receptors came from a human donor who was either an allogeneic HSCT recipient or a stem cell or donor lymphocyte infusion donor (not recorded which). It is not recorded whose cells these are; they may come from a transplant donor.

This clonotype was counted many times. CDR3 sequence reads: CASDNGISNSPLHF. CDR3 sequence (DNA): TGTGCCAGCGACAACGGGATCTCGAATTCACCCCTCCACTTT. This chain links TRBV6-1 with TRBJ1-6; no clear D gene. The V and J ends lost 8 bases and 7 bases respectively, with 15 bases between them. The CDR3 is 14 residues long. Germline V gene data show CDR1 as MNHNS and CDR2 as SASEGT.

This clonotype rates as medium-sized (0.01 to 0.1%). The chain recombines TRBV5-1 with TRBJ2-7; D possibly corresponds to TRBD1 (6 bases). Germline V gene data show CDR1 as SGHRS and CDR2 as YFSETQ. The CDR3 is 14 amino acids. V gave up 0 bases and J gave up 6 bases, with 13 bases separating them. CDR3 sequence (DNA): TGCGCCAGCAGCTTGGCAGGGACAACGGGCGAGCAGTACTTC. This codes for CASSLAGTTGEQYF. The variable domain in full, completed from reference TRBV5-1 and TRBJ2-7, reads KAGVTQTPRYLIKTRGQQVTLSCSPISGHRSVSWYQQTPGQGLQFLFEYFSETQRNKGNFPGRFSGRQFSNSRSEMNVSTLELGDSALYLCASSLAGTTGEQYFGPGTRLTVT.

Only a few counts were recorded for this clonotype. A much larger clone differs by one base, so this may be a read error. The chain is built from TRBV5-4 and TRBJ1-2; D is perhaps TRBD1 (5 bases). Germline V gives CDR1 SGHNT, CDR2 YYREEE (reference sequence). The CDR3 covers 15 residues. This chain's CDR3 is CASSLIMGLNCGYTF. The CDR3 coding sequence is TGTGCCAGCAGCCTAATAATGGGACTAAACTGTGGCTACACCTTC. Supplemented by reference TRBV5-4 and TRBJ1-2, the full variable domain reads ETGVTQSPTHLIKTRGQQVTLRCSSQSGHNTVSWYQQALGQGPQFIFQYYREEENGRGNFPPRFSGLQFPNYSSELNVNALELDDSALYLCASSLIMGLNCGYTFGSGTRLTVV.

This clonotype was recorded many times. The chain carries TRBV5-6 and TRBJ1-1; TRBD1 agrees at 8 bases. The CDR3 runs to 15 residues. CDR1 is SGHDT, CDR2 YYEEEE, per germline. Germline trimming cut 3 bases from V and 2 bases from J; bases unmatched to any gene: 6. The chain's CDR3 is CASSSVDRGNTEAFF. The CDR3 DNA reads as TGTGCCAGCAGCTCCGTAGACAGGGGTAACACTGAAGCTTTCTTT. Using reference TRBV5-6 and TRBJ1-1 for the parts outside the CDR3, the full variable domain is DAGVTQSPTHLIKTRGQQVTLRCSPKSGHDTVSWYQQALGQGPQFIFQYYEEEERQRGNFPDRFSGHQFPNYSSELNVNALLLGDSALYLCASSSVDRGNTEAFFGQGTRLTVV.

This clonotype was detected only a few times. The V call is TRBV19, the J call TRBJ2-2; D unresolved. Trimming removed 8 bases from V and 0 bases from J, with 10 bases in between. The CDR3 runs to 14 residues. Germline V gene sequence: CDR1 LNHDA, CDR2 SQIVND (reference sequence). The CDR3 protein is CASVTGTNTGELFF. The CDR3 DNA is TGTGCCAGTGTGACGGGCACGAACACCGGGGAGCTGTTTTTT.

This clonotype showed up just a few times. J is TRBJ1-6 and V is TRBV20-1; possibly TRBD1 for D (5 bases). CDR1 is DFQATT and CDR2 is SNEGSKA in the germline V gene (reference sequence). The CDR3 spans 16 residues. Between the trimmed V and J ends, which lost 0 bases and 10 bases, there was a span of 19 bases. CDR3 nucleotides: TGCAGTGCTAGAGATCTCAGGCAGGGAAGTTTGTCACCCCTCCACTTT. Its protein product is CSARDLRQGSLSPLHF.

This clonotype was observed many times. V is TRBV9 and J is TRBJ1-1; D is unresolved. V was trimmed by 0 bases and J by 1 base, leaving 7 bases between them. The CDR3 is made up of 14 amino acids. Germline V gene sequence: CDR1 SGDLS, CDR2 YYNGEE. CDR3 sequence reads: CASSVAEGNTEAFF. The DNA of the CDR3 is TGTGCCAGCAGCGTAGCAGAGGGGAACACTGAAGCTTTCTTT.

The CDR3 sequence is CSASPGSSYEQYF. In DNA form, the CDR3 reads TGCAGTGCTAGCCCCGGGTCATCCTACGAGCAGTACTTC. The V and J genes are TRBV20-1 and TRBJ2-7; unclear D gene. With 3 bases removed from V and 1 base from J, the gap between germline ends came to 10 bases. Germline CDR1 and CDR2: DFQATT and SNEGSKA (reference sequence). This CDR3 has 13 amino acids.

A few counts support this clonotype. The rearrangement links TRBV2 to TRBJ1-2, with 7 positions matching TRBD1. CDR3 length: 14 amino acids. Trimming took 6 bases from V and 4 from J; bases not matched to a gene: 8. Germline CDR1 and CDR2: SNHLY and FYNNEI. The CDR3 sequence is CASSATTGLYGYTF. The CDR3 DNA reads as TGTGCCAGCAGCGCTACGACAGGGCTCTATGGCTACACCTTC.

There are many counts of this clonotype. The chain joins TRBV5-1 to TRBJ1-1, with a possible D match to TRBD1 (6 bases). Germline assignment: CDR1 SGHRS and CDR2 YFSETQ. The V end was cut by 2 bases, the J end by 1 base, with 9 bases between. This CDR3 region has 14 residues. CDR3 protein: CASSFATGNTEAFF. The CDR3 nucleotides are TGCGCCAGCAGCTTCGCGACAGGGAACACTGAAGCTTTCTTT.

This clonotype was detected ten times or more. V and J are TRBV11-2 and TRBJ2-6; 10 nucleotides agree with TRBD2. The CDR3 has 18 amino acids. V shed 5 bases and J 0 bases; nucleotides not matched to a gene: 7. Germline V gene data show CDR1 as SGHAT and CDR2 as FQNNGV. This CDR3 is CASSPLSGGVSGANVLTF. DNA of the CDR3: TGTGCCAGCAGCCCCCTGAGCGGGGGGGTCTCTGGGGCCAACGTCCTGACTTTC.

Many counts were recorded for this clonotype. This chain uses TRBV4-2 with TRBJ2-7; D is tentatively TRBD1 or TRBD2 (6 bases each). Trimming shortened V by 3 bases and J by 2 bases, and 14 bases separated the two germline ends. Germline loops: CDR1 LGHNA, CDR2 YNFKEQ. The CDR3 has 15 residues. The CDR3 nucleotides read TGTGCCAGCAGCCAGAGGGGGGACCCTACCTACGAGCAGTACTTC. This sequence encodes CASSQRGDPTYEQYF.

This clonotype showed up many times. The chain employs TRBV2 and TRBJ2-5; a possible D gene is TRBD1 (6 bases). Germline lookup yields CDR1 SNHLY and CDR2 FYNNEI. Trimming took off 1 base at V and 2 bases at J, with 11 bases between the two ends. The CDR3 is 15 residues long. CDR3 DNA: TGTGCCAGCAGTGAAGTTGGACAGATGCAAGAGACCCAGTACTTC. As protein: CASSEVGQMQETQYF. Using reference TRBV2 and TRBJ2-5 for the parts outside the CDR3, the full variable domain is EPEVTQTPSHQVTQMGQEVILRCVPISNHLYFYWYRQILGQKVEFLVSFYNNEISEKSEIFDDQFSVERPDGSNFTLKIRSTKLEDSAMYFCASSEVGQMQETQYFGPGTRLLVL.

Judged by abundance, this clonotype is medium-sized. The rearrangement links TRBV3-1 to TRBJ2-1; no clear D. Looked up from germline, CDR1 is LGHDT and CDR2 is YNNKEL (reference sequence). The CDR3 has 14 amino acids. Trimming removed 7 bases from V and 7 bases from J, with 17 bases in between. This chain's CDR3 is CASKKGSLRNEQFF. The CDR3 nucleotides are TGTGCCAGCAAAAAGGGAAGCTTAAGGAATGAGCAGTTCTTC.

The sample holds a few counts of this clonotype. The CDR3 sequence is CASSWGWGDNEQFF. Written as DNA, the CDR3 is TGTGCCAGCAGCTGGGGTTGGGGGGACAATGAGCAGTTCTTC. The J gene is TRBJ2-1, the V gene TRBV5-4; D may be TRBD2 (6 bases). V lost 3 bases, J lost 5 bases, and 12 bases lay in between. Germline V gene sequence: CDR1 SGHNT, CDR2 YYREEE (reference sequence). The CDR3 spans 14 residues.

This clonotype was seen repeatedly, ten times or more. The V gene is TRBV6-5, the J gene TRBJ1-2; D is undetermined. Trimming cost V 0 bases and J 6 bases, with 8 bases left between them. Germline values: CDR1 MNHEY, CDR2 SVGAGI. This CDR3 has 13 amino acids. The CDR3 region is CASSYSGSHGYTF. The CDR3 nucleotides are TGTGCCAGCAGTTACTCGGGCAGTCATGGCTACACCTTC.

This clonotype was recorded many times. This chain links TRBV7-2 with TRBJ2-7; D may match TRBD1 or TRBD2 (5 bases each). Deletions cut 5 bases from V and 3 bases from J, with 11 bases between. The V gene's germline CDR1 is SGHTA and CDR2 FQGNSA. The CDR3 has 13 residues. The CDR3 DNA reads TGTGCCAGCAGCCAGAGGGACCTCTACGAGCAGTACTTC. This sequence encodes CASSQRDLYEQYF.

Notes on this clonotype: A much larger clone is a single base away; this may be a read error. The CDR3 coding sequence is TGCGCCAGGGGGAAGGGGAGAGGGGATACGCAGTATTTT. The encoded protein is CARGKGRGDTQYF. The genes are TRBV10-2 and TRBJ2-3; D tentatively fits TRBD1 or TRBD2 (5 bases each). CDR1 and CDR2 from the germline V gene are WSHSY and SAAADI. The CDR3 is 13 residues long. The V end lost 9 bases, the J end lost 6 bases, and 16 bases lay between the germline ends.

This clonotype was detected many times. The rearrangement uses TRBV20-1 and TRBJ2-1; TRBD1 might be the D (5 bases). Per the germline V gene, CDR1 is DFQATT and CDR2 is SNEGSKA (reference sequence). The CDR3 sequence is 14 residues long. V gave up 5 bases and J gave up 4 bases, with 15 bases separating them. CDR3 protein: CSAAPVGVYNEQFF. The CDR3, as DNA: TGCAGTGCTGCACCCGTAGGGGTTTACAATGAGCAGTTCTTC.

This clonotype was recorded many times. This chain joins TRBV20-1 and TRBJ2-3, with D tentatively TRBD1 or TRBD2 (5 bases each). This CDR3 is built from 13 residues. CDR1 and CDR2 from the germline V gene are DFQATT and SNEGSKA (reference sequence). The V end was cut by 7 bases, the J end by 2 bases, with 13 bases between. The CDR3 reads CSGRDPPTDTQYF. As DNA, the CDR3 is TGCAGTGGCAGGGACCCCCCCACAGATACGCAGTATTTT.

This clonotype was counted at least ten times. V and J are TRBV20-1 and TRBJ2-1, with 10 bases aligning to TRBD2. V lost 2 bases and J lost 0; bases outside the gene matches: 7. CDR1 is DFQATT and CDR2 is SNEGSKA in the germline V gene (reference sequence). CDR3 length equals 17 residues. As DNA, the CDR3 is TGCAGTGCTAGACAACTAGCGGGGCTTAGCTCCTACAATGAGCAGTTCTTC. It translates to CSARQLAGLSSYNEQFF.

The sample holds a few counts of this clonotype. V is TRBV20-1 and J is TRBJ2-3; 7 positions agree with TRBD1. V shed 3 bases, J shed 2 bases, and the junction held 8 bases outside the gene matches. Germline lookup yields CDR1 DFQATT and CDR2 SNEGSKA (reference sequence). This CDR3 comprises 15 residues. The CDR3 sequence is CSARPRDSFTDTQYF. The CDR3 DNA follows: TGCAGTGCTAGGCCCCGGGACAGCTTCACAGATACGCAGTATTTT.

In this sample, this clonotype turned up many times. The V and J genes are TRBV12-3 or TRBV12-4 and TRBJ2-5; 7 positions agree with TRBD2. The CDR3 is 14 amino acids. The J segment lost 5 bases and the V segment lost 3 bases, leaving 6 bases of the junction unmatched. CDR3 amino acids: CASSFVGREETQYF. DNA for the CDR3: TGTGCCAGCAGTTTTGTCGGGCGGGAGGAGACCCAGTACTTC.

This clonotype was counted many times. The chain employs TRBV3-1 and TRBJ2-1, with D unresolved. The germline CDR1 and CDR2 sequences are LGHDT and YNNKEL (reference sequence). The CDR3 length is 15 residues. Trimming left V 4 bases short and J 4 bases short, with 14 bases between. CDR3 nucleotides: TGTGCCAGCAGCCCCCGAGGCCGATTTTACAATGAGCAGTTCTTC. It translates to CASSPRGRFYNEQFF.